The clone carrying this T cell receptor (beta chain) occurred many times. Its antigen is unknown. Other DNA sequences of this sample code for an identical CDR3. The sample belongs to a study of shared clonotypes between healthy human individuals. Trimming left V 1 base short and J 10 bases short, with 11 bases between. The germline gives CDR1 SNHLY, CDR2 FYNNEI. The CDR3 loop spans 13 amino acids. Clones were sequenced by immunoSEQ multiplex PCR, and TCRdb holds only the in-frame ones, with some missing. This repertoire shows about 1.1 million clones, about 84% found once; its top ten account for more than 0.5%. Study outcomes and limitations: The expectation was that sequencing depth would affect clonotype sharing among donors.

Sequencing was done on a sample of memory CD4+ T cells from PBMCs. Noted subset: CD45RA-negative fraction. The V gene is TRBV2, the J gene TRBJ2-1; D gene uncertain. The sequence derives from a man aged 18 to 30 in good health. Some clones in this sample may be carry-over from other donors' samples. This CDR3 reads CASSEGGAIEQFF. CDR3 nucleotides: TGTGCCAGCAGTGAAGGAGGAGCGATCGAGCAGTTCTTC.